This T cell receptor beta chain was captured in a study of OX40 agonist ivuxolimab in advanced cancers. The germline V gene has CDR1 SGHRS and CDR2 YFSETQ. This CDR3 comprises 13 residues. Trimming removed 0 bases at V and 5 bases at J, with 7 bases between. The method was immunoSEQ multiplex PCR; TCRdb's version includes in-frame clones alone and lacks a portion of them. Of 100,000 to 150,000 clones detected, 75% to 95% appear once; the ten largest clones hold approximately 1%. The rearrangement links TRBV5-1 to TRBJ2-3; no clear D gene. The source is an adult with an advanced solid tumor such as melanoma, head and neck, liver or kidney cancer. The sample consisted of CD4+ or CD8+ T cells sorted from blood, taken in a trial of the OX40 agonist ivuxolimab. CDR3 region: CASSLALQDTQYF. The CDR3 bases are TGCGCCAGCAGCTTGGCCCTACAAGATACGCAGTATTTT.